The T cell receptor (beta chain) under discussion was sequenced for a study of T cell responses to AZD1222 COVID-19 vaccine. Only in-frame clones appear in the TCRdb table, and some are missing; sequencing was by immunoSEQ multiplex PCR. The repertoire holds about 37,000 clones, about 88% seen once, with 6.8% in the top ten. V lost 7 bases to trimming and J lost 4 bases, with 16 bases between them. This CDR3 contains 14 residues. The V gene's germline CDR1 is LNHDA and CDR2 SQIVND (reference sequence). The specimen comprised peripheral blood, sampled on day 0 of AZD1222 vaccination. This rearrangement joins TRBV19 to TRBJ1-2, with a possible D match to TRBD1 (6 bases). This sequence originates from an adult in good health. CDR3 in amino acids: CASTIQGRSYGYTF. CDR3 bases: TGTGCCAGTACAATACAGGGTCGGAGCTATGGCTACACCTTC. Looking up the rest from reference TRBV19 and TRBJ1-2 gives the full variable domain: DGGITQSPKYLFRKEGQNVTLSCEQNLNHDAMYWYRQDPGQGLRLIYYSQIVNDFQKGDIAEGYSVSREKKESFPLTVTSAQKNPTAFYLCASTIQGRSYGYTFGSGTRLTVV.